The 32 T cell receptor beta chains listed next were all sequenced from one sample in a study of shared clonotypes between healthy human individuals. The protocol was immunoSEQ multiplex PCR, while the TCRdb copy is restricted to in-frame clones and leaves out a portion. The profile shows 600,000 to 750,000 clones, around 72% of them singletons. Sequenced material: memory CD4+ T cells sorted from blood. As for subset: CD45RA-negative fraction. The receptors come from a woman between 25 and 40 years old in good health.

This chain links TRBV9 with TRBJ1-1; TRBD1 is a possible D gene (5 bases). V was clipped by 4 bases and J by 7 bases, with 14 bases between them. Germline lookup yields CDR1 SGDLS and CDR2 YYNGEE. The CDR3 contains 13 residues. CDR3 in DNA: TGTGCCAGCAGCTTCAGGGATGGGGGTGAAGCTTTCTTT. This gives the protein CASSFRDGGEAFF.

The rearrangement uses TRBV7-9 and TRBJ2-3; tentatively, D is TRBD1 or TRBD2 (5 bases each). Germline V gene sequence: CDR1 SEHNR, CDR2 FQNEAQ (reference sequence). The germline V and J ends were trimmed by 5 bases and 0 bases, with 12 bases remaining between them. The CDR3 runs to 15 residues. The CDR3 region is CASSRGTGSTDTQYF. DNA of the CDR3: TGTGCCAGCAGCCGAGGGACGGGCAGCACAGATACGCAGTATTTT.

This clone was seen only a few times. J is TRBJ1-1 and V is TRBV30, with D possibly matching TRBD1 (6 bases). Trimming left V 2 bases short and J 2 bases short, with 9 bases between. The length of the CDR3 is 13 residues. Germline V gives CDR1 GTSNPN, CDR2 SVGIG (reference sequence). CDR3 DNA: TGTGCCTGGAGTAACAGGGCCAACACTGAAGCTTTCTTT. Encoded protein: CAWSNRANTEAFF.

CDR3 bases: TGCGCCAGCAGCTCCAGGGCCACCAACACTGAAGCTTTCTTT. Amino acids: CASSSRATNTEAFF. V and J are TRBV5-1 and TRBJ1-1; TRBD1 might be the D (5 bases). CDR3 length: 14 residues. V was clipped by 3 bases and J by 2 bases, with 11 bases between them. CDR1 is SGHRS and CDR2 is YFSETQ in the germline V gene.

The chain employs TRBV6-6 and TRBJ2-2; D is ambiguous. This CDR3 has 14 amino acids. CDR1 is MNHNY and CDR2 is SVGAGI in the germline V gene (reference sequence). Trimming removed 2 bases from V and 1 base from J, with 5 bases in between. The CDR3 loop is CASSYGRNTGELFF. The DNA of the CDR3 is TGTGCCAGCAGTTACGGTCGGAACACCGGGGAGCTGTTTTTT.

This clone was picked up a small number of times. The chain combines TRBV6-1 with TRBJ2-1; perhaps TRBD1 as D (5 bases). The CDR3 spans 13 residues. V gave up 10 bases and J gave up 0 bases, with 10 bases separating them. Germline V gene lookup returns CDR1 MNHNS and CDR2 SASEGT. In DNA form, the CDR3 reads TGTGCCACCGAAGGGGTCTCCTACAATGAGCAGTTCTTC. Translation gives CATEGVSYNEQFF.

Comments on this clone: The sample has other DNA sequences that encode this CDR3 too. The rearrangement joins TRBV5-1 to TRBJ1-3; a possible D gene is TRBD1 (5 bases). CDR3 length equals 14 residues. The ends were cut back, 2 bases at V and 2 bases at J, with 8 bases in the middle. Germline values: CDR1 SGHRS, CDR2 YFSETQ. The CDR3 reads CASSFGTTGNTIYF. In nucleotides, the CDR3 is TGCGCCAGCAGCTTCGGGACGACTGGAAACACCATATATTTT.

This clone has a count of ten or more. The chain carries TRBV28 and TRBJ2-7; D may be TRBD2 (5 bases). CDR3 size: 13 residues. Trimming cost V 7 bases and J 0 bases, with 10 bases left between them. Looked up from germline, CDR1 is MDHEN and CDR2 is SYDVKM. CDR3 coding DNA: TGTGCCAGCAAACGTGACTACTCCTACGAGCAGTACTTC. Protein sequence: CASKRDYSYEQYF. The complete variable domain, with remaining parts taken from reference TRBV28 and TRBJ2-7, reads DVKVTQSSRYLVKRTGEKVFLECVQDMDHENMFWYRQDPGLGLRLIYFSYDVKMKEKGDIPEGYSVSREKKERFSLILESASTNQTSMYLCASKRDYSYEQYFGPGTRLTVT.

This clone came up many times. In the same sample, other DNA sequences code for this CDR3. V and J are TRBV7-2 and TRBJ1-1; no reliable D call. Germline-derived CDR1 and CDR2 are SGHTA and FQGNSA. CDR3 length: 13 amino acids. Trimming took 5 bases from V and 3 from J, leaving 10 bases between them. This CDR3 is CASSHQRDTEAFF. CDR3 nucleotide sequence: TGTGCCAGCAGCCATCAACGGGACACTGAAGCTTTCTTT.

The chain has TRBV15 and TRBJ1-5; D perhaps matches TRBD1 (6 bases). This CDR3 is 16 amino acids long. The germline CDR1 and CDR2 sequences are LNHNV and YYDKDF (reference sequence). V was shortened by 4 bases and J by 2 bases, with 15 bases between the two germline ends. The DNA of the CDR3 is TGTGCCACCAGCAAGATGACAGGTGGGGGCAATCAGCCCCAGCATTTT. Its protein product is CATSKMTGGGNQPQHF.

The chain recombines TRBV27 with TRBJ2-3, with D perhaps assigned TRBD1 or TRBD2 (5 bases each). V was pared by 4 bases and J by 8 bases, with 19 bases between. There are 15 residues in the CDR3. Germline values: CDR1 MNHEY, CDR2 SMNVEV (reference sequence). The CDR3 sequence is CASSSPYYQGATQYF. The CDR3 DNA reads TGTGCCAGCAGTTCTCCATACTATCAGGGAGCTACGCAGTATTTT.

The chain combines TRBV5-6 with TRBJ2-7; the D gene is possibly TRBD2 (5 bases). Germline V gene data show CDR1 as SGHDT and CDR2 as YYEEEE. V lost 4 bases and J lost 1, with 9 bases in between. The CDR3 contains 13 residues. The CDR3 region is CASSDYDSYEQYF. CDR3 bases: TGTGCCAGCAGCGACTATGATTCCTACGAGCAGTACTTC.

The rearrangement links TRBV9 to TRBJ2-7, with 7 bases fitting TRBD2. V shed 4 bases and J 2 bases; nucleotides not matched to a gene: 9. This CDR3 contains 15 residues. Germline V gene lookup returns CDR1 SGDLS and CDR2 YYNGEE. The CDR3 spells CASSTRPSGPYEQYF. The CDR3 bases are TGTGCCAGCAGCACCCGTCCTAGCGGTCCCTACGAGCAGTACTTC. The variable domain in full, with the rest retrieved from reference TRBV9 and TRBJ2-7, is DSGVTQTPKHLITATGQRVTLRCSPRSGDLSVYWYQQSLDQGLQFLIQYYNGEERAKGNILERFSAQQFPDLHSELNLSSLELGDSALYFCASSTRPSGPYEQYFGPGTRLTVT.

V and J are TRBV19 and TRBJ2-5; 9 bases align to TRBD2. The CDR3 loop spans 17 amino acids. The ends lost 5 bases at V and 5 bases at J; junction bases unmatched: 15. CDR1 and CDR2 from the germline V gene are LNHDA and SQIVND (reference sequence). CDR3 amino acids: CASSLRSAGGQGETQYF. As DNA, the CDR3 is TGTGCCAGTAGTCTCCGTTCGGCGGGAGGGCAAGGGGAGACCCAGTACTTC. The whole variable domain, filled in from reference TRBV19 and TRBJ2-5, reads DGGITQSPKYLFRKEGQNVTLSCEQNLNHDAMYWYRQDPGQGLRLIYYSQIVNDFQKGDIAEGYSVSREKKESFPLTVTSAQKNPTAFYLCASSLRSAGGQGETQYFGPGTRLLVL.

The genes are TRBV28 and TRBJ1-2; maybe TRBD1 (5 bases). This CDR3 is 16 amino acids long. Trimming pared 1 base from V and 4 bases from J, leaving 16 bases between. Per the germline V gene, CDR1 is MDHEN and CDR2 is SYDVKM. CDR3 loop: CASSLLGTPLIYGYTF. CDR3 sequence (DNA): TGTGCCAGCAGTTTATTAGGGACCCCGCTTATCTATGGCTACACCTTC.

Turning to this clone: It differs at one base from a far larger clone, so likely a read error. The chain links TRBV7-6 to TRBJ2-3; D remains ambiguous. Germline CDR1 SGHVS, CDR2 FNYEAQ. The CDR3 contains 12 residues. Trimming stripped 6 bases from V and 4 bases from J, with 8 bases between. The chain's CDR3 is CASSYGPDTQYF. CDR3 DNA: TGTGCCAGCAGTTACGGTCCAGATACGCAGTATTTT.

The chain joins TRBV5-1 to TRBJ2-6; D gene unclear. The CDR3 is 14 amino acids. Trimming took 6 bases from V and 2 from J, leaving 9 bases between them. CDR1 and CDR2 from the germline V gene are SGHRS and YFSETQ. The CDR3 is CASNRVAGANVLTF. The CDR3 DNA follows: TGCGCCAGCAATAGAGTAGCTGGGGCCAACGTCCTGACTTTC.

This sequence joins TRBV6-1 and TRBJ2-3; 13 bases match TRBD2. This CDR3 region has 17 residues. Germline-derived CDR1 and CDR2 are MNHNS and SASEGT. The trim removed 2 bases at V and 9 bases at J, leaving 11 bases unmatched. The CDR3 sequence: CASSEHIWTSGSGTQYF. The CDR3, as DNA: TGTGCCAGCAGTGAACACATCTGGACTAGCGGGAGTGGGACGCAGTATTTT.

This clone was found once. The V gene is TRBV27, the J gene TRBJ2-7, with D maybe TRBD1 (5 bases). Germline CDR1 reads MNHEY; CDR2 reads SMNVEV (reference sequence). This CDR3 spans 13 amino acids. V was trimmed by 2 bases and J by 3 bases, leaving 8 bases between them. The CDR3 loop reads CASSLGRGYEQYF. In DNA, the CDR3 is TGTGCCAGCAGTTTAGGTAGGGGCTACGAGCAGTACTTC.

The chain is built from TRBV28 and TRBJ2-7; D is unresolved. V lost 11 bases to trimming and J lost 0 bases, with 17 bases between them. Germline V lookup: CDR1 MDHEN, CDR2 SYDVKM. This CDR3 comprises 14 residues. The CDR3 sequence is CAGSRALSSYEQYF. The CDR3 region has the DNA TGTGCCGGATCCCGGGCCCTAAGCTCCTACGAGCAGTACTTC.

The genes are TRBV5-1 and TRBJ2-7; 8 bases fit TRBD1. CDR1 is SGHRS, CDR2 YFSETQ, per germline. The CDR3 has 15 residues. J gave up 6 bases and V 0 bases, and 8 bases lay outside the gene matches. The CDR3 bases are TGCGCCAGCAGCTTGGGTGGTCAGGGGGCTACCGAGCAGTACTTC. This sequence encodes CASSLGGQGATEQYF. Together with reference TRBV5-1 and TRBJ2-7, the CDR3 gives the full variable domain: KAGVTQTPRYLIKTRGQQVTLSCSPISGHRSVSWYQQTPGQGLQFLFEYFSETQRNKGNFPGRFSGRQFSNSRSEMNVSTLELGDSALYLCASSLGGQGATEQYFGPGTRLTVT.

A few counts support this clone. V usage is TRBV15 and J usage is TRBJ2-1, with 7 bases aligning to TRBD2. CDR3 length equals 16 residues. J gave up 3 bases and V 1 base, and 6 bases lay outside the gene matches. Germline V gene sequence: CDR1 LNHNV, CDR2 YYDKDF (reference sequence). CDR3 DNA sequence: TGTGCCACCAGCAGAGTTCTAGCGGAAGTCTACAATGAGCAGTTCTTC. Amino acids: CATSRVLAEVYNEQFF.

The CDR3 DNA follows: TGCAGCGCTGGGGCGCGTGGCTCAGGGGAGCTGTTTTTT. Encoded protein: CSAGARGSGELFF. V is TRBV29-1 and J is TRBJ2-2; a weak D match, TRBD1 (5 bases). Trimming removed 7 bases from V and 8 bases from J, with 17 bases in between. Germline V gene lookup returns CDR1 SQVTM and CDR2 ANQGSEA. The length of the CDR3 is 13 residues.

This clone turned up a few times. The chain links TRBV5-1 to TRBJ1-2; 9 bases agree with TRBD1. With 4 bases clipped from V and 4 bases from J, the junction kept 11 bases outside the gene matches. This CDR3 has 16 amino acids. Germline V gene data show CDR1 as SGHRS and CDR2 as YFSETQ. In DNA, the CDR3 is TGCGCCAGCAGCCTGGACACAGGGGGCCTGTCCTATGGCTACACCTTC. Protein sequence: CASSLDTGGLSYGYTF.

The genes are TRBV19 and TRBJ2-1; D unresolved. Germline CDR1 and CDR2: LNHDA and SQIVND (reference sequence). This CDR3 region has 13 residues. V gave up 7 bases and J gave up 5 bases, with 12 bases separating them. CDR3 amino acids: CASNTQPNNEQFF. As DNA, the CDR3 is TGTGCCAGTAATACCCAGCCAAACAATGAGCAGTTCTTC. Full variable domain (rest looked up from reference TRBV19 and TRBJ2-1): DGGITQSPKYLFRKEGQNVTLSCEQNLNHDAMYWYRQDPGQGLRLIYYSQIVNDFQKGDIAEGYSVSREKKESFPLTVTSAQKNPTAFYLCASNTQPNNEQFFGPGTRLTVL.

This chain uses TRBV28 with TRBJ1-6; D is unclear. This CDR3 is built from 12 residues. V was cut by 5 bases and J by 10 bases, with 9 bases left in between. Germline CDR1 MDHEN, CDR2 SYDVKM. The CDR3 reads CASSAPGSPLHF. The CDR3 nucleotides read TGTGCCAGCAGTGCCCCCGGGTCACCCCTCCACTTT.

The genes are TRBV29-1 and TRBJ1-1; a possible D gene is TRBD1 (6 bases). Germline V lookup: CDR1 SQVTM, CDR2 ANQGSEA. V shed 5 bases and J shed 6 bases, with 19 bases lying between them. The CDR3 totals 14 residues. This CDR3 reads CSVLTKQGISEAFF. DNA of the CDR3: TGCAGCGTTTTGACAAAACAGGGTATCTCTGAAGCTTTCTTT.

This chain joins TRBV10-2 and TRBJ2-7, with D possibly matching TRBD1 (6 bases). Trimming pared 8 bases from V and 2 bases from J, leaving 13 bases between. The CDR3 totals 13 residues. From germline, CDR1 is WSHSY and CDR2 SAAADI. The CDR3 DNA reads as TGCGCCAGCGCCGGACAGAAAGCCTACGAGCAGTACTTC. Translation: CASAGQKAYEQYF.

This chain uses TRBV15 with TRBJ1-1; a possible D gene is TRBD1 (5 bases). The CDR3 length is 15 residues. Germline values: CDR1 LNHNV, CDR2 YYDKDF (reference sequence). V was clipped by 0 bases and J by 5 bases, with 13 bases between them. In nucleotides, the CDR3 is TGTGCCACCAGCAGAGATTCCGGGGGAGGGACTGAAGCTTTCTTT. Residues: CATSRDSGGGTEAFF. The complete variable domain, with remaining parts taken from reference TRBV15 and TRBJ1-1, reads DAMVIQNPRYQVTQFGKPVTLSCSQTLNHNVMYWYQQKSSQAPKLLFHYYDKDFNNEADTPDNFQSRRPNTSFCFLDIRSPGLGDTAMYLCATSRDSGGGTEAFFGQGTRLTVV.

The chain employs TRBV6-5 and TRBJ2-7; 8 nucleotides align to TRBD2. This CDR3 region has 14 residues. After removal of 7 bases from V and 5 bases from J, the junction contained 10 bases not matched to a gene. The germline V gene has CDR1 MNHEY and CDR2 SVGAGI. The CDR3 sequence is CASNNPGGFHEQYF. CDR3 in DNA: TGTGCCAGCAATAATCCGGGAGGGTTCCACGAGCAGTACTTC.

The gene calls are TRBV28 and TRBJ2-7; D is unclear. V was cut by 1 base and J by 7 bases, with 5 bases left in between. Germline V gene sequence: CDR1 MDHEN, CDR2 SYDVKM. The CDR3 is made up of 11 amino acids. This CDR3 is CASSLFREQYF. The DNA of the CDR3 is TGTGCCAGCAGTTTATTCCGAGAGCAGTACTTC.

This chain joins TRBV10-3 and TRBJ1-5, with 7 bases that match TRBD1. CDR1 and CDR2 from the germline V gene are ENHRY and SYGVKD. With V trimmed by 3 bases and J by 7 bases, 6 bases remained unmatched. The CDR3 spans 14 residues. CDR3 region: CAISERQGLQPQHF. CDR3 sequence (DNA): TGTGCCATCAGTGAACGACAGGGTTTGCAGCCCCAGCATTTT.